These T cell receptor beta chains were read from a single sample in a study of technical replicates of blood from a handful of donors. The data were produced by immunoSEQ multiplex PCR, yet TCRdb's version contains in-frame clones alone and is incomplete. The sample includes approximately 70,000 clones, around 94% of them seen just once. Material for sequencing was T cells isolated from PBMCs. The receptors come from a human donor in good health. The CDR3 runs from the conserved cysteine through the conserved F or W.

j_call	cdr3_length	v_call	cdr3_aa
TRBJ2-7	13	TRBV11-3	CASSFEGSYEQYF
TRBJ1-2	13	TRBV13	CASSFTDNYGYTF
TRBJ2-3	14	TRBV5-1	CASSLVPGTDTQYF
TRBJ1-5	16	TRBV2	CASSEALGGGNQPQHF
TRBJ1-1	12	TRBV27	CASSSWGGEAFF
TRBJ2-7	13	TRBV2	CASRRTDSYEQYF
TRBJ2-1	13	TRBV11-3	CASSLGPDNEQFF
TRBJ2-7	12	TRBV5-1	CASSRQGFEQYF
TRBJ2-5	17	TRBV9	CASSALAGEYSQETQYF
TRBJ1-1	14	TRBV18	CASSPSDRNTEAFF
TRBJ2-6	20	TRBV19	CASSAQPPRYRGTGANVLTF
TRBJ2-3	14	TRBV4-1	CASSQVRGTDTQYF
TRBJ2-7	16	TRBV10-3	CAISEPGQTRAYEQYF
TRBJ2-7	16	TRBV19	CASSPRLIYRDVEQYF
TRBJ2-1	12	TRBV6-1	CASSVTSYEQFF
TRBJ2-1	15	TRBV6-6	CASSKLADINNEQFF
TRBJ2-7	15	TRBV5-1	CASSLQLAGGYEQYF